Each of the 22 T cell receptor beta chains below was sequenced from the same sample in a study of T cell responses to AZD1222 COVID-19 vaccine. Profiling relied on immunoSEQ multiplex PCR, and the TCRdb table lists in-frame clones only, not all of them. In the table there are 100,000 to 150,000 clones, 86% of which are singletons. The sample in question was peripheral blood, obtained on day 0 of AZD1222 vaccination. All receptors come from an adult in good health.

The chain links TRBV25-1 to TRBJ1-4, with D unresolved. Germline values: CDR1 MGHDK, CDR2 SYGVNS. The CDR3 covers 16 residues. V was trimmed by 0 bases and J by 2 bases, leaving 10 bases between them. As DNA, the CDR3 is TGTGCCAGCAGTGAATACGGACGATTGACTAATGAAAAACTGTTTTTT. It translates to CASSEYGRLTNEKLFF.

The V call is TRBV19, the J call TRBJ1-5; unclear D gene. Germline V gives CDR1 LNHDA, CDR2 SQIVND (reference sequence). The CDR3 extends over 12 amino acids. The V gene lost 6 bases and the J gene lost 6 bases, with 9 bases spanning the gap. CDR3 sequence: CASRAKGQPQHF. CDR3 DNA: TGTGCCAGTAGGGCTAAGGGTCAGCCCCAGCATTTT.

CDR3 amino acids: CASSIQDDYNEQFF. As DNA, the CDR3 is TGTGCCAGTAGTATACAGGACGACTACAATGAGCAGTTCTTC. V gene TRBV19 combines with J gene TRBJ2-1, with no clear D. This CDR3 has 14 residues. Trimming left V 2 bases short and J 3 bases short, with 8 bases between. The germline V gene has CDR1 LNHDA and CDR2 SQIVND (reference sequence).

The chain carries TRBV30 and TRBJ2-7, with D tentatively TRBD1 or TRBD2 (6 bases each). The germline CDR1 and CDR2 sequences are GTSNPN and SVGIG (reference sequence). This CDR3 spans 14 amino acids. V lost 0 bases and J 5 bases, leaving 14 bases between the germline ends. The CDR3 here is CAWSVHGGHDEQYF. Here the CDR3 DNA reads TGTGCCTGGAGTGTACACGGGGGCCACGACGAGCAGTACTTC. Variable domain in full (rest from reference TRBV30 and TRBJ2-7): SQTIHQWPATLVQPVGSPLSLECTVEGTSNPNLYWYRQAAGRGLQLLFYSVGIGQISSEVPQNLSASRPQDRQFILSSKKLLLSDSGFYLCAWSVHGGHDEQYFGPGTRLTVT.

The chain combines TRBV6-5 with TRBJ1-1; 9 bases map to TRBD1. CDR3 length: 14 amino acids. The V and J ends lost 7 bases and 5 bases, in that order; junction bases with no gene match: 8. Germline-derived CDR1 and CDR2 are MNHEY and SVGAGI. The chain's CDR3 is CASTTTGGGTEAFF. Here the CDR3 DNA reads TGTGCCAGCACTACAACAGGGGGCGGGACTGAAGCTTTCTTT.

The gene calls are TRBV27 and TRBJ1-2; the D gene is possibly TRBD1 (6 bases). The germline gives CDR1 MNHEY, CDR2 SMNVEV (reference sequence). The CDR3 covers 12 residues. Trimming removed 9 bases from V and 3 bases from J, with 11 bases in between. CDR3 residues: CASRDMDYGYTF. The CDR3, as DNA: TGTGCCAGTAGGGACATGGACTATGGCTACACCTTC.

The chain recombines TRBV28 with TRBJ1-1; no firm D call. CDR3 length: 13 amino acids. Germline V CDR1 and CDR2: MDHEN, SYDVKM. V dropped 5 bases and J dropped 3 bases, with 10 bases sitting between them. CDR3 in amino acids: CASSPPGYTEAFF. CDR3 nucleotides: TGTGCCAGCAGTCCCCCGGGGTACACTGAAGCTTTCTTT.

The V call is TRBV4-2, the J call TRBJ2-1, with 11 nucleotides matching TRBD2. Germline V gene lookup returns CDR1 LGHNA and CDR2 YNFKEQ. The length of the CDR3 is 17 residues. Unmatched junction bases numbered 9, after V lost 5 bases and J lost 3 bases. The CDR3 protein is CASSAHSSGRIYNEQFF. CDR3 DNA: TGTGCCAGCAGCGCCCATTCTAGCGGGAGGATCTACAATGAGCAGTTCTTC.

CDR3 amino acids: CATSRDGLGAGNYEQYF. The CDR3 DNA is TGTGCCACCAGCAGAGATGGTCTTGGAGCGGGGAACTACGAGCAGTACTTC. This chain uses TRBV15 with TRBJ2-7; 7 nucleotides line up with TRBD2. CDR3 size: 17 residues. The germline CDR1 and CDR2 sequences are LNHNV and YYDKDF (reference sequence). The V and J ends lost 0 bases and 3 bases, in that order; junction bases with no gene match: 11.

The rearrangement uses TRBV15 and TRBJ1-6; the D gene is possibly TRBD1 (5 bases). The V gene lost 3 bases and the J gene lost 0 bases, with 12 bases spanning the gap. From germline, CDR1 is LNHNV and CDR2 YYDKDF (reference sequence). CDR3 length: 17 residues. The CDR3 nucleotides read TGTGCCACCAGCAGTAGACAGACTCCCTCCTATAATTCACCCCTCCACTTT. This gives the protein CATSSRQTPSYNSPLHF.

V gene TRBV3-1 (or the pseudogene TRBV3-2) combines with J gene TRBJ1-3, with TRBD1 identical over 7 bases. The J segment lost 0 bases and the V segment lost 0 bases, leaving 8 bases of the junction unmatched. The CDR3 totals 18 residues. Looked up from germline, CDR1 is LGHDT and CDR2 is YNNKEL (reference sequence). This CDR3 is CASSQDGQGVSSGNTIYF. CDR3 coding DNA: TGTGCCAGCAGCCAAGATGGGCAGGGGGTTAGCTCTGGAAACACCATATATTTT.

The genes are TRBV29-1 and TRBJ2-3; maybe TRBD1 (5 bases). Trimming took 4 bases from V and 8 from J, leaving 10 bases between them. Per the germline V gene, CDR1 is SQVTM and CDR2 is ANQGSEA. This CDR3 spans 11 amino acids. The CDR3 coding sequence is TGCAGCGTTGGAGGACACCTTACGCAGTATTTT. Amino acid sequence: CSVGGHLTQYF.

The genes are TRBV30 and TRBJ2-6, with D uncertain. Trimming stripped 2 bases from V and 4 bases from J, with 9 bases between. The CDR3 loop spans 14 amino acids. Germline lookup yields CDR1 GTSNPN and CDR2 SVGIG (reference sequence). CDR3 bases: TGTGCCTGGAGTCGGGCAGCCGGGGCCAACGTCCTGACTTTC. This encodes CAWSRAAGANVLTF.

The genes are TRBV28 and TRBJ1-5, with TRBD1 as a possible D gene (5 bases). The CDR3 has 15 residues. Trimming removed 5 bases at V and 2 bases at J, with 13 bases between. Germline loops: CDR1 MDHEN, CDR2 SYDVKM. CDR3 nucleotide sequence: TGTGCCAGCAGTAGCCCCAGGGAAGGCAATCAGCCCCAGCATTTT. It yields the protein CASSSPREGNQPQHF.

This chain links TRBV9 with TRBJ1-6; 7 positions match TRBD1. This CDR3 comprises 16 residues. V lost 0 bases, J lost 3 bases, and 3 bases stayed unmatched. Germline V lookup: CDR1 SGDLS, CDR2 YYNGEE. The CDR3 region is CASSVAPGGYNSPLHF. CDR3 DNA: TGTGCCAGCAGCGTAGCGCCAGGGGGCTATAATTCACCCCTCCACTTT.

This clone was seen a single time. The chain is built from TRBV24-1 and TRBJ2-2; TRBD1 aligns across 7 bases. The CDR3 is 15 amino acids. Germline CDR1 reads KGHDR; CDR2 reads SFDVKD. The trim removed 5 bases at V and 1 base at J, leaving 3 bases unmatched. DNA for the CDR3: TGTGCCACCAGTGCCCGGACAGGGAACACCGGGGAGCTGTTTTTT. Protein product: CATSARTGNTGELFF.

This clone appeared a single time. V and J are TRBV19 and TRBJ2-5; D unclear. Germline lookup yields CDR1 LNHDA and CDR2 SQIVND (reference sequence). The CDR3 contains 11 residues. Trimming cost V 4 bases and J 5 bases, with 5 bases left between them. CDR3 sequence (DNA): TGTGCCAGTAGTACAGGCGAGACCCAGTACTTC. It encodes CASSTGETQYF.

The rearrangement links TRBV15 to TRBJ1-4; 10 nucleotides align to TRBD1. V was clipped by 7 bases and J by 2 bases; unmatched bases: 4. The germline CDR1 and CDR2 sequences are LNHNV and YYDKDF (reference sequence). The CDR3 loop spans 15 amino acids. The CDR3 region is CATTRDRGTNEKLFF. The CDR3 nucleotides read TGTGCCACCACTAGGGACAGGGGCACTAATGAAAAACTGTTTTTT.

The chain recombines TRBV3-1 (or the pseudogene TRBV3-2) with TRBJ2-1, with 7 positions matching TRBD2. The CDR3 sequence is 16 residues long. V dropped 4 bases and J dropped 1; count of bases not matched to a gene: 7. Germline V lookup: CDR1 LGHDT, CDR2 YNNKEL (reference sequence). In DNA, the CDR3 is TGTGCCAGCAGCCCCACTAGCGCCTCATCCTACAATGAGCAGTTCTTC. It codes for CASSPTSASSYNEQFF.

V is TRBV5-4 and J is TRBJ1-3; tentative D call: TRBD1 (6 bases). V lost 1 base and J lost 2, with 10 bases in between. Germline V gene data show CDR1 as SGHNT and CDR2 as YYREEE (reference sequence). The CDR3 is made up of 15 amino acids. Here the CDR3 reads CASSLSQGPGNTIYF. The CDR3 DNA follows: TGTGCCAGCAGCTTGAGTCAGGGGCCTGGAAACACCATATATTTT.

The chain carries TRBV3-1 (or the pseudogene TRBV3-2) and TRBJ1-2; D not resolved. Germline V gene data show CDR1 as LGHDT and CDR2 as YNNKEL (reference sequence). V was trimmed by 0 bases and J by 8 bases, leaving 13 bases between them. The CDR3 has 14 residues. The CDR3 region has the DNA TGTGCCAGCAGCCAAGATGGAACAGTCGGCGGCTACACCTTC. This codes for CASSQDGTVGGYTF.

The chain recombines TRBV5-1 with TRBJ1-1; D might be TRBD1 (6 bases). This CDR3 is built from 16 residues. Germline assignment: CDR1 SGHRS and CDR2 YFSETQ. The ends were cut back, 0 bases at V and 1 base at J, with 13 bases in the middle. The chain's CDR3 is CASSLDTGLGNTEAFF. The CDR3 coding sequence is TGCGCCAGCAGCTTGGACACAGGGTTGGGGAACACTGAAGCTTTCTTT.